The clone carrying this TCR beta chain was seen a single time. Its antigen is still unknown. Deletions cut 1 base from V and 6 bases from J, with 7 bases between. Germline V CDR1 and CDR2: MDHEN, SYDVKM. The CDR3 spans 13 residues. The data are from a study of cytomegalovirus exposure and HLA in healthy donors. Study context: Falling in the Caucasian-associated ancestry cluster were 81% of around 370 genotyped donors.

Study conclusions and caveats: A later analysis found common viral pathogens apparently linked to several of the most significant clusters. As a later analysis revealed, most CMV-associated TCR beta chains appeared HLA-restricted.

Amplification used 60 Vbeta primers and 13 Jbeta primers. Only in-frame clones appear in the TCRdb table, and some are missing; sequencing was by immunoSEQ multiplex PCR. Among over 100,000 clones listed, 70% to 85% were seen once. The TCR comes from a woman younger than 35 in good health and CMV-seropositive. V usage is TRBV28 and J usage is TRBJ1-5; D ambiguous. Sequencing input: PBMCs. The DNA for the CDR3 is TGTGCCAGCAGTTTATCACCCGGTCAGCCCCAGCATTTT. Protein sequence: CASSLSPGQPQHF.